The text below deals with one TCR beta chain. This CDR3 comprises 13 residues. J lost 8 bases, V lost 5 bases, and 4 bases had no gene match. The sample is drawn from a study of blood T cell repertoires in COVID-19. Seattle patient enrollment occurred during active infection, with longitudinal follow-up thereafter. Sequenced by immunoSEQ multiplex PCR; TCRdb stores in-frame clones only, minus some. The repertoire holds about 200,000 clones, roughly 90% seen once, with over 0.75% in the top ten. V is TRBV12-3 or TRBV12-4 and J is TRBJ1-5, with 9 bases aligning to TRBD1. The sequencing sample was made of peripheral blood. The receptor was isolated from a man between 60 and 70 years old with COVID-19, enrolled during active disease. CDR3 loop: CASSPDRGEPQHF. DNA for the CDR3: TGTGCCAGCAGTCCGGACAGGGGTGAGCCCCAGCATTTT.